Listed here is a single T cell receptor beta chain. Its antigen is currently unknown. Trimming cost V 5 bases and J 6 bases, with 7 bases left between them. The CDR3 has 11 residues. Germline V gives CDR1 SGHAT, CDR2 FQNNGV. The data derive from a study of T cell repertoires in cytomegalovirus infection. Overall study: Public TCR beta signatures were indicative of both CMV infection and a matching HLA type.

Study outcomes and limitations: Of the TCR beta families, the public ones yielded a cumulative frequency that identified carriers of CMV plus the relevant HLA. CMV-specific TCR beta clonotypes restricted by HLA-C were the ones dominating the ex vivo response.

TCRdb processed the reads anew with MiXCR; each CDR3 protein has one entry. The sample holds fewer than 350,000 distinct CDR3 sequences, roughly 16% seen once. The sample consisted of PBMCs. This clonotype originated in a human donor in good health (CMV status not recorded). Some clones in this sample may be carry-over from other donors' samples. V and J are TRBV11-2 and TRBJ1-1; no reliable D call. The CDR3 here is CASSAEPEAFF. Written as DNA, the CDR3 is TGTGCCAGCAGCGCGGAACCTGAAGCTTTCTTT.